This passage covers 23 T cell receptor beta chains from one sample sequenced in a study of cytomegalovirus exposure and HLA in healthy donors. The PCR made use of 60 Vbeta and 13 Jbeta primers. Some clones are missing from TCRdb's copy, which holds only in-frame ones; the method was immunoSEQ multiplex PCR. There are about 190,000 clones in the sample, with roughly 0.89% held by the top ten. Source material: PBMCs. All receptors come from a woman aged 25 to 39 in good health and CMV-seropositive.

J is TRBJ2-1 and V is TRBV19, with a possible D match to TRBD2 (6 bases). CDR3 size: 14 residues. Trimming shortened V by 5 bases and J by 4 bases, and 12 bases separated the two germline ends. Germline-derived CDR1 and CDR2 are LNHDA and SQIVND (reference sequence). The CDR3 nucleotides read TGTGCCAGTAGTGAGAATAGCGGATACAATGAGCAGTTCTTC. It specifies CASSENSGYNEQFF.

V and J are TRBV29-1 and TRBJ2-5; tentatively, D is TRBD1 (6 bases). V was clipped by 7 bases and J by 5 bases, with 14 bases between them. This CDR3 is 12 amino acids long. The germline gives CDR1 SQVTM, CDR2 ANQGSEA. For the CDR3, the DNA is TGCAGCGCCCTAAAAGGGGGTGAGACCCAGTACTTC. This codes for CSALKGGETQYF.

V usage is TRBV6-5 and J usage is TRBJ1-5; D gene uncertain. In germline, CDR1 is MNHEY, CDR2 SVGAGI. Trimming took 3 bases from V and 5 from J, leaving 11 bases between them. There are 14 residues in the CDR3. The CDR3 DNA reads TGTGCCAGCAGTTATTCGGGGTGGGATCAGCCCCAGCATTTT. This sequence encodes CASSYSGWDQPQHF.

CDR3 coding DNA: TGTGCCAGCAGCGTAGAAGATAGCTCCTACAATGAGCAGTTCTTC. This encodes CASSVEDSSYNEQFF. The chain has TRBV9 and TRBJ2-1; D uncertain. CDR1 is SGDLS, CDR2 YYNGEE, per germline. The CDR3 consists of 15 residues. V was cut by 0 bases and J by 0 bases, with 7 bases left in between.

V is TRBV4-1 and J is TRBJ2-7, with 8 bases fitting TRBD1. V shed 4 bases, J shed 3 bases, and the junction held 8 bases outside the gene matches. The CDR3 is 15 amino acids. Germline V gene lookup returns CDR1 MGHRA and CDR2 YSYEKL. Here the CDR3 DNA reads TGCGCCAGCAGCCGCGGGACAGGTCCTATCTACGAGCAGTACTTC. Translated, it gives CASSRGTGPIYEQYF.

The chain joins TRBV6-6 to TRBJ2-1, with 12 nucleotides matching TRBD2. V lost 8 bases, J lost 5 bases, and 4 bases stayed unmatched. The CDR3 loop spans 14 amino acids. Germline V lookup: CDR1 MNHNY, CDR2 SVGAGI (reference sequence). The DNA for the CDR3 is TGTGCCAGCCTCACTAGCGGGGGGAACAATGAGCAGTTCTTC. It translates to CASLTSGGNNEQFF.

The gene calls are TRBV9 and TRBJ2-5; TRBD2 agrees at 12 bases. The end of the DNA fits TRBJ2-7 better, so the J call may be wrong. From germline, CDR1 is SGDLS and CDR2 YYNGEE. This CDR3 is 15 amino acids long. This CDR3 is CASSSGLAGPYEQYF. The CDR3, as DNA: TGTGCCAGCAGCTCGGGACTAGCGGGCCCCTACGAGCAGTACTTC.

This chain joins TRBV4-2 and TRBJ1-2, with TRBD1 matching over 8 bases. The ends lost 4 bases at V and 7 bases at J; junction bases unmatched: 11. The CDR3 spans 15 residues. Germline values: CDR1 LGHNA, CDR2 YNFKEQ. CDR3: CASSLNGGQGPGYTF. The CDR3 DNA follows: TGTGCCAGCAGCCTGAACGGAGGACAGGGCCCTGGCTACACCTTC.

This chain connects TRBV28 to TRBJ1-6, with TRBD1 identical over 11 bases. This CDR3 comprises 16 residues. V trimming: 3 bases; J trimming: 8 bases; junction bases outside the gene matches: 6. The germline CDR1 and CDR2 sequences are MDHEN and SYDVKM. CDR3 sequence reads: CASSLTGQGAYSPLHF. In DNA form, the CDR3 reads TGTGCCAGCAGTTTGACCGGACAGGGGGCATATTCACCCCTCCACTTT.

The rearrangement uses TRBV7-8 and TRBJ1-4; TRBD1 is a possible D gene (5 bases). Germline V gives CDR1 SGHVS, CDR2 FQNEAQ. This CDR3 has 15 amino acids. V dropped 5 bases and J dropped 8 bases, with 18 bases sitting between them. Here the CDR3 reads CASSRPGGMGEKLFF. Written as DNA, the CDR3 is TGTGCCAGCAGCCGACCGGGGGGGATGGGGGAAAAACTGTTTTTT.

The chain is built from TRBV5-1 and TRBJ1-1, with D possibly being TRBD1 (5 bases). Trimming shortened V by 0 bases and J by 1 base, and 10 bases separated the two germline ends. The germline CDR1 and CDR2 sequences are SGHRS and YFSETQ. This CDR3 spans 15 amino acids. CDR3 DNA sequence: TGCGCCAGCAGCTTGGGGCCGACAGAGAACACTGAAGCTTTCTTT. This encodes CASSLGPTENTEAFF.

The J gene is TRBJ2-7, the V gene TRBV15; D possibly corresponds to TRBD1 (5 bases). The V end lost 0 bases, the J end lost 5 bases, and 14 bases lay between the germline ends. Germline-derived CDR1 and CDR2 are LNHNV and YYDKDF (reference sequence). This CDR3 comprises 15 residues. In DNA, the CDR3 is TGTGCCACCAGCAGAGATTATGGTAGACAGAACGAGCAGTACTTC. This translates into CATSRDYGRQNEQYF.

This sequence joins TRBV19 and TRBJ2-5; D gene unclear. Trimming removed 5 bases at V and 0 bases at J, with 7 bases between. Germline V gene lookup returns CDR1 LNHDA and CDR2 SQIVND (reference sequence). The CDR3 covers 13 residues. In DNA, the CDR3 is TGTGCCAGTAGTCTCAGGTACCAAGAGACCCAGTACTTC. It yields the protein CASSLRYQETQYF.

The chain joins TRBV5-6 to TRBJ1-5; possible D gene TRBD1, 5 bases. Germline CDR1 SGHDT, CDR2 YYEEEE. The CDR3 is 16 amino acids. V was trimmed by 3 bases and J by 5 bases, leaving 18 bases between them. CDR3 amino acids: CASSSAGFGGDQPQHF. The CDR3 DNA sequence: TGTGCCAGCAGCTCGGCCGGGTTCGGGGGGGATCAGCCCCAGCATTTT.

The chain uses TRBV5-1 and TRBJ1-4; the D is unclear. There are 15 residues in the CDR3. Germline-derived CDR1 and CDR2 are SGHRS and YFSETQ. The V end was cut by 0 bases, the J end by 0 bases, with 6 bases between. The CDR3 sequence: CASSLDLATNEKLFF. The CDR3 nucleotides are TGCGCCAGCAGCTTGGATCTAGCAACTAATGAAAAACTGTTTTTT.

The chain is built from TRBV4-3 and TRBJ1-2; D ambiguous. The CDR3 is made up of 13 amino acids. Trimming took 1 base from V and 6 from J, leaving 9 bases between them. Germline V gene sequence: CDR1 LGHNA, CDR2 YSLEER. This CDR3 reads CASSQAAGNGYTF. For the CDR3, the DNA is TGCGCCAGCAGCCAAGCAGCGGGAAATGGCTACACCTTC.

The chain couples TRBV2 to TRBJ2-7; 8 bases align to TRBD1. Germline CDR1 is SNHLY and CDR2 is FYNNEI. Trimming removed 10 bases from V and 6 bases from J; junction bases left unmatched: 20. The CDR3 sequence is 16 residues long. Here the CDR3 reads CATRRGGRTGLGEQYF. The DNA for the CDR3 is TGTGCCACCAGGAGAGGTGGGAGGACAGGGCTGGGCGAGCAGTACTTC. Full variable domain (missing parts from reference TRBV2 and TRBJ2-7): EPEVTQTPSHQVTQMGQEVILRCVPISNHLYFYWYRQILGQKVEFLVSFYNNEISEKSEIFDDQFSVERPDGSNFTLKIRSTKLEDSAMYFCATRRGGRTGLGEQYFGPGTRLTVT.

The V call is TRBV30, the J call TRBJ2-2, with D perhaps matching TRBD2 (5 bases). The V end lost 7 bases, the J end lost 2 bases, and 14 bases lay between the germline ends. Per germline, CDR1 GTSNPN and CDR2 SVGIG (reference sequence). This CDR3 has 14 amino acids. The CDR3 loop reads CAFGVSSNTGELFF. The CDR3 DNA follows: TGTGCCTTCGGAGTATCTAGCAACACCGGGGAGCTGTTTTTT. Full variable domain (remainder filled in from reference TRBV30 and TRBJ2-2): SQTIHQWPATLVQPVGSPLSLECTVEGTSNPNLYWYRQAAGRGLQLLFYSVGIGQISSEVPQNLSASRPQDRQFILSSKKLLLSDSGFYLCAFGVSSNTGELFFGEGSRLTVL.

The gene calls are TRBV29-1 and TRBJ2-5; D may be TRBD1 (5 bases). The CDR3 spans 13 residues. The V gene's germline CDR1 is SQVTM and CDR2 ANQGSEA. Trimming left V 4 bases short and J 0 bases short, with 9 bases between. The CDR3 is CSVAKTDQETQYF. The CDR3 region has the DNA TGCAGCGTTGCGAAGACAGACCAAGAGACCCAGTACTTC.

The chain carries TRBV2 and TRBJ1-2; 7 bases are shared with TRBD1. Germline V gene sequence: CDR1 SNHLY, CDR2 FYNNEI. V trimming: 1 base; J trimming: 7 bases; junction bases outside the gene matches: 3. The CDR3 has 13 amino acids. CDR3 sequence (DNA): TGTGCCAGCAGTGAAGACAGGGGTGGTGGCTACACCTTC. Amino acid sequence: CASSEDRGGGYTF.

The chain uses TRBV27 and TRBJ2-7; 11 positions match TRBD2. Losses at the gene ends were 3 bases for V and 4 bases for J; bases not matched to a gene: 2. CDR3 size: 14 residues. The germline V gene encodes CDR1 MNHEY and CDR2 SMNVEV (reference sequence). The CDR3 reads CASSFRLAGYEQYF. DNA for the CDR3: TGTGCCAGCAGTTTCCGACTAGCGGGGTACGAGCAGTACTTC.

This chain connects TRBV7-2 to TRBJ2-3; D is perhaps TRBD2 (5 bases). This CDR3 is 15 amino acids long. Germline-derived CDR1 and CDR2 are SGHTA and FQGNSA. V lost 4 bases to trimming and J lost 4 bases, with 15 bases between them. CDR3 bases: TGTGCCAGCAGCTCAGGACCGGGGAGTGCAGATACGCAGTATTTT. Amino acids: CASSSGPGSADTQYF.

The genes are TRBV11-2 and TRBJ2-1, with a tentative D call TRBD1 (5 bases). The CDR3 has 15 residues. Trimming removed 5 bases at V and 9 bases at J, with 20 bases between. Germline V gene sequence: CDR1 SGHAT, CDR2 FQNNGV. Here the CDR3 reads CASSPAIGVRSEQFF. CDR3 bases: TGTGCCAGCAGCCCAGCCATAGGGGTTCGGAGTGAGCAGTTCTTC.